A selection of T cell receptor beta chains follows, all from one sample in a study of T-cell reconstitution after alpha-beta-depleted transplantation in children. One entry per CDR3 protein, called by TCRdb with MiXCR from the PCR reads. Among around 600,000 distinct CDR3 sequences listed, 20% to 25% were seen once. Sequencing used PBMCs, mostly from graft donor cells, obtained 360 days after TCRalphabeta/CD19-depleted stem cell transplant. Receptor source: a boy younger than two who had a stem cell transplant for acute myeloid leukemia, so the T cells may come from the graft donor. Both conserved end residues are part of each CDR3. A D gene is named only where the DNA matches it firmly. A row's size may be missing; if present it is once, few, many or a size class.

clone size	D gene	J gene	V gene	CDR3 length	CDR3 DNA	CDR3 protein
many	.	TRBJ1-3	TRBV18	10	TGTGCCAGCAGTGGAAACACCATATATTTT	CASSGNTIYF
few	TRBD2	TRBJ2-5	TRBV11-2	15	TGTGCCAGCAGCTTTAGCGGGACTAGCATGGAGACCCAGTACTTC	CASSFSGTSMETQYF
many	.	TRBJ1-1	TRBV6-1	10	TGTGCCTACGGGGACACTGAAGCTTTCTTT	CAYGDTEAFF
few	.	TRBJ1-1	TRBV29-1	11	TGCAGCGTTGAATCTGGGGGGGAAGCTTTCTTT	CSVESGGEAFF
few	.	TRBJ2-5	TRBV20-1	14	TGCAGTGCTTCCCGGCGTGGGGGCGGGGAGACCCAGTACTTC	CSASRRGGGETQYF
.	.	TRBJ1-1	TRBV15	15	TGTGCCACCAGCAGAGAAGGTTGGGGGTACACTGAAGCTTTCTTT	CATSREGWGYTEAFF
.	TRBD1	TRBJ2-3	TRBV12-3/TRBV12-4	15	TGTGCCAGCAGTTTCCCGGGACAGGGGGCAGATACGCAGTATTTT	CASSFPGQGADTQYF
many	.	TRBJ2-4	TRBV15	16	TGTGCCACCAGCAGAGGGGGAGATCTAGCCAAAAACATTCAGTACTTC	CATSRGGDLAKNIQYF
many	TRBD2	TRBJ2-3	TRBV27	15	TGTGCCAGCAGGCCCCAGCGGGGGGGCACAGATACGCAGTATTTT	CASRPQRGGTDTQYF
.	TRBD1	TRBJ2-3	TRBV27	16	TGTGCCAGCAGCCCGACAGGGAACAACGGCGCAGATACGCAGTATTTT	CASSPTGNNGADTQYF
many	TRBD2	TRBJ2-3	TRBV7-9	13	TGTGCCAGCAGCTTGACTAGCGGAGATACGCAGTATTTT	CASSLTSGDTQYF
.	TRBD1	TRBJ1-5	TRBV6-1	15	TGTGCCAGCAGGTGGACAGGGCGACAGGATCAGCCCCAGCATTTT	CASRWTGRQDQPQHF
.	.	TRBJ2-1	TRBV12-3/TRBV12-4	13	TGTGCCAGCACCTCGGAGAGGTTCAATGAGCAGTTCTTC	CASTSERFNEQFF
many	.	TRBJ1-1	TRBV28	14	TGTGCCAGCAGTCCCTTGGGGGGGCGCACTGAAGCTTTCTTT	CASSPLGGRTEAFF
.	.	TRBJ2-2	TRBV7-2	19	TGTGCCAGCAGCTTAGGGCGTAGCCCGCCCCCTGCGAACACCGGGGAGCTGTTTTTT	CASSLGRSPPPANTGELFF
.	.	TRBJ2-1	TRBV12-3/TRBV12-4	16	TGTGCCAGCAGTTTGTCGGCCGGGGGGCTGTACAATGAGCAGTTCTTC	CASSLSAGGLYNEQFF
many	.	TRBJ1-2	TRBV6-5	11	TGTGCCAGCACAGGTTTCTATGGCTACACCTTC	CASTGFYGYTF
many	.	TRBJ2-2	TRBV29-1	12	TGCAGCGTTGAACGGTTCACCGGGGAGCTGTTTTTT	CSVERFTGELFF
.	.	TRBJ2-1	TRBV12-3/TRBV12-4	16	TGTGCCAGCAGTTTGGTGGCGCAGGGACCCTACAATGAGCAGTTCTTC	CASSLVAQGPYNEQFF
few	TRBD2	TRBJ2-5	TRBV12-3/TRBV12-4	20	TGTGCCAGCAGTTTAAACCCCGGTGGGCTAGCGGGGCTGGAGAGAGAGACCCAGTACTTC	CASSLNPGGLAGLERETQYF
many	.	TRBJ2-7	TRBV29-1	12	TGCAGCGTTGAAGTCTTAGGAGGCGAGCAGTACTTC	CSVEVLGGEQYF
few	.	TRBJ2-2	TRBV6-2/TRBV6-3	12	TGTGCCAGCGCCGTTAACACCGGGGAGCTGTTTTTT	CASAVNTGELFF
.	TRBD2	TRBJ2-3	TRBV7-9	17	TGTGCCAGCAGCTTAACCTCGACTAGCGGGGTTACAGATACGCAGTATTTT	CASSLTSTSGVTDTQYF
.	TRBD2	TRBJ2-5	TRBV7-2	17	TGTGCCAGCAGCCTCCATCGACTAGCGGGGGGGCAAGAGACCCAGTACTTC	CASSLHRLAGGQETQYF
.	.	TRBJ1-2	TRBV5-4	15	TGTGCCAGCAGCATGAGGTGGGCAGAGAACTATGGCTACACCTTC	CASSMRWAENYGYTF
.	.	TRBJ1-1	TRBV28	13	TGTGCCAGCAGTTTGGCCGGACAGCCTGAAGCTTTCTTT	CASSLAGQPEAFF
many	.	TRBJ2-3	TRBV5-5	16	TGTGCCAGCAGCTTGGTAGACAGCATCTTTACAGATACGCAGTATTTT	CASSLVDSIFTDTQYF
many	.	TRBJ2-1	TRBV5-1	13	TGCGCCAGCAGCTTTTTACGGGGAGATGAGCAGTTCTTC	CASSFLRGDEQFF
many	TRBD1	TRBJ2-2	TRBV7-2	15	TGTGCCAGCAGCCCTAGGACAGGGCAGACCGGGGAGCTGTTTTTT	CASSPRTGQTGELFF
few	TRBD2	TRBJ2-1	TRBV4-1	16	TGCGCCAGCAGCCAAGATGTGACTAGCAGGGTCACTGAGCAGTTCTTC	CASSQDVTSRVTEQFF
many	.	TRBJ1-6	TRBV11-2	14	TGTGCCAGCAGCTTCGGGACCTATAATTCACCCCTCCACTTT	CASSFGTYNSPLHF
.	.	TRBJ2-5	TRBV6-5	15	TGTGCCAGCAGTTACTCTGGAGGGGGACAGGAGACCCAGTACTTC	CASSYSGGGQETQYF
.	.	TRBJ2-1	TRBV24-1	12	TGTGCCACCCTCGGACCCGGCCAAGAGCAGTTCTTC	CATLGPGQEQFF
.	TRBD1	TRBJ1-4	TRBV29-1	14	TGCAGCGTTGAAAGGACAGGGGGTAATGAAAAACTGTTTTTT	CSVERTGGNEKLFF
.	.	TRBJ2-3	TRBV25-1	16	TGTGCCAGCAGTGAATACGTTAACCGCCCAGAAGATACGCAGTATTTT	CASSEYVNRPEDTQYF
once	TRBD2	TRBJ2-3	TRBV4-1	17	TGCGCCAGCAGCCAAGTGGGTAGCGGGGGGGCCACAGATACGCAGTATTTT	CASSQVGSGGATDTQYF
.	TRBD2	TRBJ2-1	TRBV6-2/TRBV6-3	12	TGTGCCAGCAGCCGACTAGCTTATGAGCAGTTCTTC	CASSRLAYEQFF
few	TRBD1	TRBJ2-5	TRBV4-3	15	TGCGCCAGCAGCCGGGACAGGGATAAACAAGAGACCCAGTACTTC	CASSRDRDKQETQYF
.	.	TRBJ1-3	TRBV12-3/TRBV12-4	14	TGTGCCAGCAGTTTAAACGGGAAACAAAACACCATATATTTT	CASSLNGKQNTIYF
many	.	TRBJ2-3	TRBV20-1	10	TGCAGTGCTACTCTACATACGCAGTATTTT	CSATLHTQYF
.	TRBD1	TRBJ1-2	TRBV20-1	16	TGCAGTGCGCCCCTTCAGGGGGCCGGGCCTAACTATGGCTACACCTTC	CSAPLQGAGPNYGYTF
.	.	TRBJ2-1	TRBV3-1	15	TGTGCCAGCAGCCTTCCTGGGATTGGGTACAATGAGCAGTTCTTC	CASSLPGIGYNEQFF
few	.	TRBJ2-3	TRBV20-1	15	TGCAGTGCTTCCGGCGGCCCGGGGCGCACAGATACGCAGTATTTT	CSASGGPGRTDTQYF
.	.	TRBJ1-2	TRBV20-1	13	TGCAGTGCTAGACGCACGGCTAACTATGGCTACACCTTC	CSARRTANYGYTF
.	.	TRBJ1-3	TRBV12-3/TRBV12-4	15	TGTGCCAGCAGTCCAAGGAGTTTCTCTGGAAACACCATATATTTT	CASSPRSFSGNTIYF
.	.	TRBJ2-3	TRBV12-3/TRBV12-4	14	TGTGCCAGCAGTTTTGTCGGACTCACAGATACGCAGTATTTT	CASSFVGLTDTQYF
many	.	TRBJ2-6	TRBV7-9	15	TGTGCCAGCAGCTTGGGGGACTCTGGGGCCAACGTCCTGACTTTC	CASSLGDSGANVLTF
.	.	TRBJ1-1	TRBV6-1	15	TGTGCCAGCACAGGGCCAGAGAGGGGGAACACTGAAGCTTTCTTT	CASTGPERGNTEAFF